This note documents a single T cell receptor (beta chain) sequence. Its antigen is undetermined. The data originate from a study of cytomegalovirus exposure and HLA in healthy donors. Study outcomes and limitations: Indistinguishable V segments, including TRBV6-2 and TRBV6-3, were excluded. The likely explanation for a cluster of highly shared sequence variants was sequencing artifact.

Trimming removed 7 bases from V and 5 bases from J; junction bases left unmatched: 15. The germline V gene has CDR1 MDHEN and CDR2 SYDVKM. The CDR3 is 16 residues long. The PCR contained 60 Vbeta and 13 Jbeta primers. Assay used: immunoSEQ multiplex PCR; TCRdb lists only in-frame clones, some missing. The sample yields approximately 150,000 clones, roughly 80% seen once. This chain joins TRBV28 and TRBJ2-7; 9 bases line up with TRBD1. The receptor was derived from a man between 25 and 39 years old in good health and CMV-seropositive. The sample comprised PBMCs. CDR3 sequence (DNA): TGTGCCAGCATTGACAGGGGGTCTCTTTCCTGGGACGAGCAGTACTTC. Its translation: CASIDRGSLSWDEQYF.